Here is one T cell receptor beta chain with its context. The clone's antigen remains unknown. No per-base quality is available; no much larger clone lies one base away. V sheds 0 bases and J sheds 4 bases, leaving 10 bases between their ends. CDR1 and CDR2 (SGHNT, YYREEE) derive from the germline V gene (reference sequence). The CDR3 sequence holds 14 residues, the cysteine and phenylalanine included. CDR3 DNA is the only sequence kept; it has 42 bases, read in frame from the first base. This record comes from a study of somatic mutations in cytotoxic T cells in rheumatoid arthritis (dated by TCRdb to the late 2010s). With respect to the entire study: Patient peripheral blood (roughly 32 ml EDTA) was drawn right after diagnosis and before any treatment started. For about 60 rheumatoid arthritis patients and 15 to 20 healthy controls, TCRB deep sequencing was carried out. Patients and controls did not essentially differ in median age, which was nearly identical between the groups. In newly diagnosed rheumatoid arthritis without treatment, the study examined if expanded CD8+ T-cell clones harbor somatic mutations, relying on TCRB deep sequencing to characterize clonality. Sorted V beta1+ cells also underwent TCRB sequencing, and some V beta antibody-stained T-cell populations were flow-sorted at nearly 100% purity on a FACSAria II or Sony SH800. General study outcomes and caveats: Viral specificity could not be ruled out by absence from virus-specific databases, and the antigen targets of the expanded CD8+ clones remained unknown. Several identical CD8+ TCRB sequences were found in both blood and synovial fluid, and in about an eighth of the roughly 60 patients the largest CD8+ clone exceeded 20% of CD8+ cells. CD8+ clonality increased with age in patients (Spearman r ~ 0.49) but not in healthy controls. The slight underrepresentation of TRBV07 in patients was not corrected for multiple comparisons. There was no significant difference in CD8+ T-cell clonality between rheumatoid arthritis patients and age-matched healthy controls.

Sequencing of TCRB CDR3 was done on genomic DNA with the immunoSEQ assay. In the authors' own workflow: Published virus-specific TCRB sequences were compared with patient CD8+ clones larger than 1%, and only a few matches were found. Analyses were restricted to productive TCRB rearrangements. Clonality was calculated as a Shannon entropy-based productive clonality index, and a clone was defined by a unique TCRB CDR3 sequence. Repertoire overlap for a pair of samples was computed from each clone's template counts relative to total templates per sample. A correlation with a Spearman r of approximately 0.58 was found between V-gene usage by flow cytometry and V-gene usage by TCRB sequencing. TCRdb took over this immuneACCESS table, retaining in-frame rearrangements with V and J assigned. Such tables are incomplete; in checked studies, under half of the missing clones stem from an unresolved V gene, and the remainder is unexplained. V and J calls and clone size are given by that table; D and trimming were obtained from the DNA. Within this sample are around 20,000 clones, with under 85% of them counted one time only. Of the sample, around 9.9% falls within the top ten clones.

CD4+ and CD8+ cells were isolated by positive magnetic bead selection on an AutoMACS, and purity was checked by flow cytometry. After a first flow cytometry screen using a TCR V beta antibody panel, clonal expansions were characterized through TCRB deep sequencing of sorted CD8+ fractions. Peripheral blood mononuclear cells were obtained using density gradient separation with Ficoll-Paque PLUS. Using Nucleospin Tissue or Tissue XS kits, DNA was extracted from CD4-enriched, CD8-enriched or PBMC samples, with quantification by a Qubit 2.0 fluorometer. The sample consisted of CD8+ T cells sorted from blood. This sequence uses TRBV5-4 and TRBJ1-1, with a tentative D gene TRBD1 over 5 matching bases. The sequence came from a man younger than 35 with rheumatoid arthritis. The CDR3 reads as follows: CASSLEGYGTEAFF. The nucleotide sequence is given as TGTGCCAGCAGCTTGGAGGGGTACGGCACTGAAGCTTTCTTT.